A selection of T cell receptor beta chains follows, all from one sample in a study of T-cell memory formation after mild COVID-19. MiXCR, applied by TCRdb to the 5' RACE reads, yields one record per CDR3 protein. The data hold around 430,000 distinct CDR3 sequences, with about 15% observed a single time. The sequenced sample was PBMCs or a T cell subset sorted from them (not recorded which). All receptors derive from a man between 18 and 29 years old who had mild COVID-19 (a few samples of this study predate the infection). Cell type and time point are not known. CDR3s include the opening cysteine and the closing phenylalanine or tryptophan. D genes are given only for firm matches. Clone size is not always given. Where it is, it says once, few, many or a class for expanded clones.

TRBD1	TRBV6-5	TRBJ2-1	few	CASSYGSGTGYNEQFF	TGTGCCAGCAGTTACGGCTCTGGGACAGGGTACAATGAGCAGTTCTTC
NA	TRBV4-2	TRBJ2-7	NA	CASSQDWVPHYEQYF	TGTGCCAGCAGCCAAGATTGGGTTCCCCACTACGAGCAGTACTTC
NA	TRBV6-2/TRBV6-3	TRBJ2-5	few	CASSPRGFGETQYF	TGTGCCAGCAGTCCCAGGGGATTCGGCGAGACCCAGTACTTC
NA	TRBV10-1	TRBJ2-7	many	CASSESRSVYEQYF	TGCGCCAGCAGTGAGTCGAGGAGCGTCTACGAGCAGTACTTC
TRBD2	TRBV19	TRBJ2-1	NA	CASSIGSGGLSSYNEQFF	TGTGCCAGTAGTATCGGGAGCGGGGGGCTTAGCTCCTACAATGAGCAGTTCTTC
NA	TRBV10-3	TRBJ2-3	NA	CATRDKTDTQYF	TGTGCCACCAGGGATAAAACAGATACGCAGTATTTT
NA	TRBV15	TRBJ2-2	few	CATSRLGTLNTGELFF	TGTGCCACCAGCAGACTTGGGACCCTGAACACCGGGGAGCTGTTTTTT
NA	TRBV5-1	TRBJ1-2	few	CASSLEQTGNYGYTF	TGCGCCAGCAGCTTGGAGCAGACAGGAAACTATGGCTACACCTTC
NA	TRBV7-2	TRBJ2-3	NA	CASSLDGYTQYF	TGTGCCAGCAGCTTAGACGGTTATACGCAGTATTTT
NA	TRBV7-3	TRBJ2-2	many	CASSGRTGELFF	TGTGCCAGCAGCGGTCGGACCGGGGAGCTGTTTTTT
NA	TRBV20-1	TRBJ1-5	few	CSARATRSNQPQHF	TGCAGTGCTAGGGCCACGCGGTCGAATCAGCCCCAGCATTTT
NA	TRBV5-4	TRBJ2-3	few	CASSFRTGGDTQYF	TGTGCCAGCAGCTTCCGGACGGGTGGGGATACGCAGTATTTT
TRBD1	TRBV4-1	TRBJ2-7	many	CASSQVLSDRPYEQYF	TGCGCCAGCAGCCAAGTGCTGTCGGACAGGCCCTACGAGCAGTACTTC
NA	TRBV18	TRBJ2-3	NA	CASSPDSRTSTDTQYF	TGTGCCAGCTCACCCGACAGTCGAACTAGCACAGATACGCAGTATTTT
TRBD1	TRBV20-1	TRBJ1-5	many	CSAQGGNQPQHF	TGCAGTGCACAGGGGGGCAATCAGCCCCAGCATTTT
TRBD2	TRBV3-1	TRBJ2-7	once	CASSLSGGAGEQYF	TGTGCCAGCAGCCTTAGCGGGGGGGCAGGCGAGCAGTACTTC
NA	TRBV3-1	TRBJ2-7	few	CASSQDFASSYEQYF	TGTGCCAGCAGCCAAGACTTCGCTTCCTCCTACGAGCAGTACTTC
NA	TRBV9	TRBJ2-1	NA	CASSAGGSTYNEQFF	TGTGCCAGCAGCGCCGGCGGGTCAACCTACAATGAGCAGTTCTTC
NA	TRBV10-3	TRBJ2-3	NA	CAISEAASSDTQYF	TGTGCCATCAGTGAGGCCGCGTCGTCAGATACGCAGTATTTT
TRBD1	TRBV5-1	TRBJ2-1	many	CASSKDRSSYNEQFF	TGCGCCAGCAGCAAGGACAGGAGCTCCTACAATGAGCAGTTCTTC
TRBD2	TRBV7-2	TRBJ2-4	many	CASSLVRTRENIQYF	TGTGCCAGCAGCTTAGTTCGGACTAGAGAAAACATTCAGTACTTC
NA	TRBV5-1	TRBJ2-4	few	CASSLGNVAKNIQYF	TGCGCCAGCAGTCTTGGCAACGTCGCCAAAAACATTCAGTACTTC